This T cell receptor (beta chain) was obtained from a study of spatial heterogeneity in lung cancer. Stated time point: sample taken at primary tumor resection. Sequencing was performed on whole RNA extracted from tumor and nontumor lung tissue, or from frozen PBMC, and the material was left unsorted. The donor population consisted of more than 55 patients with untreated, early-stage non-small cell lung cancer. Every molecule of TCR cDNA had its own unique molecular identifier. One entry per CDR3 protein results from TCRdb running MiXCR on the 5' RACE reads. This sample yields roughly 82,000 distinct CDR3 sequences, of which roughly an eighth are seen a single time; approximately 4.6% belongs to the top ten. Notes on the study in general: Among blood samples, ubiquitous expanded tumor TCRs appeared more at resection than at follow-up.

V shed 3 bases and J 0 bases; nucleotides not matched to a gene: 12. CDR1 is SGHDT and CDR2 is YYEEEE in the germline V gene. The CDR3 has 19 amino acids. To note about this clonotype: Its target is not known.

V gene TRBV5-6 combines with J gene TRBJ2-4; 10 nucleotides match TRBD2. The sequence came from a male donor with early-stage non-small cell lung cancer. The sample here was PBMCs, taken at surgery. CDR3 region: CASSSLGLAENVAKNIQYF. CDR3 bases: TGTGCCAGCAGCTCGCTTGGACTAGCGGAGAACGTAGCCAAAAACATTCAGTACTTC. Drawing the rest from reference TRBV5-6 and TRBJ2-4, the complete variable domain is DAGVTQSPTHLIKTRGQQVTLRCSPKSGHDTVSWYQQALGQGPQFIFQYYEEEERQRGNFPDRFSGHQFPNYSSELNVNALLLGDSALYLCASSSLGLAENVAKNIQYFGAGTRLSVL.